What follows is one T cell receptor beta chain and its context. Its antigen remains undetermined. There are no base qualities to consult, and no much larger clone falls within one base. Preparation of the library involved the immunoSEQ multiplex PCR assay. Entries here come from immuneACCESS through TCRdb and include only in-frame sequences with V and J called. Some clones fail to appear in such tables; in the studies checked, an unresolved V gene covers under half of the shortfall, and the cause of the remainder is unknown. The sample profile shows about 190,000 clones; roughly nine tenths of them were found once. 1.5% to 2% of the sample rests with the top ten. The CDR3 numbers 13 residues from cysteine through phenylalanine. The only DNA kept is the CDR3, 39 bases in frame from the first base. The data were taken from a study of control samples from healthy donors and cancer patients (dated by TCRdb to about 2020).

The chain employs TRBV21-1 and TRBJ2-3; the table's TRBD2 call for D was not verified on the DNA. TRBV21-1 is given as a pseudogene. The receptor was derived from a man aged 30 to 39 in good health. The sample comprised blood. CDR3 reads: CASSRWGVNTQYF. The DNA reads as follows: TGTGCCAGCAGCAGATGGGGGGTGAATACGCAGTATTTT.